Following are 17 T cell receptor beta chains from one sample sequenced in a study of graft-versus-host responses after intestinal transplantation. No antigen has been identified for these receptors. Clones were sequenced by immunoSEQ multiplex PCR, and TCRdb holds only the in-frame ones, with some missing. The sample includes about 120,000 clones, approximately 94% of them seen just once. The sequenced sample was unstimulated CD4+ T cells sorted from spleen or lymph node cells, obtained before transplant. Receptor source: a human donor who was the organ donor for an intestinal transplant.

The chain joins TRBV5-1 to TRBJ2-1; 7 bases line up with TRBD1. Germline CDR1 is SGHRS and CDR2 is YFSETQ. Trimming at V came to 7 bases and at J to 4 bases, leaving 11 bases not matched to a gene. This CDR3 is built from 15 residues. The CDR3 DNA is TGCGCCAGCCAAACAGGGGCCCTGGAGTACAATGAGCAGTTCTTC. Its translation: CASQTGALEYNEQFF.

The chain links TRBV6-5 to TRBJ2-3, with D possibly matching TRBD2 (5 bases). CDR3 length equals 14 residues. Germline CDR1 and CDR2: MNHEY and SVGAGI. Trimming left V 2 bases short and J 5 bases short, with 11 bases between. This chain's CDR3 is CASSYRESRDTQYF. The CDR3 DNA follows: TGTGCCAGCAGTTACAGGGAGTCGAGAGATACGCAGTATTTT.

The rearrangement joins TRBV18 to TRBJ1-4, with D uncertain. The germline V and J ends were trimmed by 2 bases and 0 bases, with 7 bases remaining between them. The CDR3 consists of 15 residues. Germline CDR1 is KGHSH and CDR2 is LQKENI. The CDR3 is CASSPLTTTNEKLFF. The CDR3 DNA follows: TGTGCCAGCTCACCATTGACAACAACTAATGAAAAACTGTTTTTT.

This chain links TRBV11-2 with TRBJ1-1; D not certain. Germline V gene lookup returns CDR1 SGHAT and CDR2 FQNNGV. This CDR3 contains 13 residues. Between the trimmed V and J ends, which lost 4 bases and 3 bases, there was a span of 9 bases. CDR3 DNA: TGTGCCAGCAGCTCGCTTTACGACACTGAAGCTTTCTTT. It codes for CASSSLYDTEAFF. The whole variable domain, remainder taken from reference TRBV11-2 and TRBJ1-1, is EAGVAQSPRYKIIEKRQSVAFWCNPISGHATLYWYQQILGQGPKLLIQFQNNGVVDDSQLPKDRFSAERLKGVDSTLKIQPAKLEDSAVYLCASSSLYDTEAFFGQGTRLTVV.

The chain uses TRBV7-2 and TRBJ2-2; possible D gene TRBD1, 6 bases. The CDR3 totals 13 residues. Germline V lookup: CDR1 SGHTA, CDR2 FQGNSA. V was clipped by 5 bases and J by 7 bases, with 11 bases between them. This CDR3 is CASSPGVGGELFF. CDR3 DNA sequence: TGTGCCAGCAGCCCAGGGGTTGGCGGGGAGCTGTTTTTT.

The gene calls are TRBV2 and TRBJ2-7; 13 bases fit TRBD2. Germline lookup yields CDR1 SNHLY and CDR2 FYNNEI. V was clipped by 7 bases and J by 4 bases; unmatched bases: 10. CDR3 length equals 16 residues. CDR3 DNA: TGTGCCAGCACCTCCGCGGGACTAGCGGGAAGTTACGAGCAGTACTTC. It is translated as CASTSAGLAGSYEQYF.

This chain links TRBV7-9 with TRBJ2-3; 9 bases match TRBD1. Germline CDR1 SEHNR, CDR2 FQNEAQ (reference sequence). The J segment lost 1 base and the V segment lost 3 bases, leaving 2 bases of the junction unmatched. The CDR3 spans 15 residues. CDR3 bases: TGTGCCAGCAGCTTCCGGACAGGGGGCACAGATACGCAGTATTTT. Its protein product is CASSFRTGGTDTQYF.

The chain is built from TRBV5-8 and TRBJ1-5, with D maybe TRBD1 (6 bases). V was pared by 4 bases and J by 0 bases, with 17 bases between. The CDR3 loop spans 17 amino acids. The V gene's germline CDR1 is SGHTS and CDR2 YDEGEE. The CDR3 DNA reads TGTGCCAGCAGCCTGGACTACGGACAGACTAGCAATCAGCCCCAGCATTTT. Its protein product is CASSLDYGQTSNQPQHF. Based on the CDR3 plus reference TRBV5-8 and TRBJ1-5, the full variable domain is EAGVTQSPTHLIKTRGQQATLRCSPISGHTSVYWYQQALGLGLQFLLWYDEGEERNRGNFPPRFSGRQFPNYSSELNVNALELEDSALYLCASSLDYGQTSNQPQHFGDGTRLSIL.

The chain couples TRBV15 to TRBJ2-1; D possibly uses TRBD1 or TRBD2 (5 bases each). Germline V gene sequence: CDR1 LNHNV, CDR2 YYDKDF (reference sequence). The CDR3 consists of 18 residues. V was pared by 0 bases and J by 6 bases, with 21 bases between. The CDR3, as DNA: TGTGCCACCAGCAGAGACCTTGGCATCTCGGGAAGGGGCAATGAGCAGTTCTTC. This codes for CATSRDLGISGRGNEQFF.

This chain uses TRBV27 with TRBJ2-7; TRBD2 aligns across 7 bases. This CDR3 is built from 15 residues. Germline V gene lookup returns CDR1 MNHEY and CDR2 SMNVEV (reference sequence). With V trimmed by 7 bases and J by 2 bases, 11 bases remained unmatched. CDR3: CASTFGGRSTYEQYF. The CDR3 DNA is TGTGCCAGCACCTTCGGGGGGAGGTCCACCTACGAGCAGTACTTC.

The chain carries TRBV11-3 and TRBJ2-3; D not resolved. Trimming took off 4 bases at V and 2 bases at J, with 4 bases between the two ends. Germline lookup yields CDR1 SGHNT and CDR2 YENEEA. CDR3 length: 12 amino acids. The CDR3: CASSSNTDTQYF. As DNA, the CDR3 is TGTGCCAGCAGCTCAAACACAGATACGCAGTATTTT.

The CDR3 spells CASSRPGQYNEQFF. In DNA, the CDR3 is TGTGCCAGCAGCCGACCGGGACAGTACAATGAGCAGTTCTTC. The chain has TRBV4-2 and TRBJ2-1; 7 positions agree with TRBD1. Trimming took 4 bases from V and 4 from J; bases not matched to a gene: 4. CDR3 length: 14 residues. Germline loops: CDR1 LGHNA, CDR2 YNFKEQ.

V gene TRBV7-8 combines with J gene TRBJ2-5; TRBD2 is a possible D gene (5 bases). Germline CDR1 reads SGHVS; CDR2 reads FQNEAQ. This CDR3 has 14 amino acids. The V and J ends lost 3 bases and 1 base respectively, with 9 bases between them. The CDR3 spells CASSFERSQETQYF. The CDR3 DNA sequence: TGTGCCAGCAGCTTCGAGCGGTCCCAAGAGACCCAGTACTTC.

The CDR3 loop reads CASSTLTGTGTEAFF. CDR3 sequence (DNA): TGTGCCAGTAGTACTCTTACAGGGACGGGGACTGAAGCTTTCTTT. The gene calls are TRBV19 and TRBJ1-1, with D possibly TRBD1 on 6 matching bases. V lost 4 bases and J lost 5, with 17 bases in between. In germline, CDR1 is LNHDA, CDR2 SQIVND (reference sequence). CDR3 length: 15 residues.

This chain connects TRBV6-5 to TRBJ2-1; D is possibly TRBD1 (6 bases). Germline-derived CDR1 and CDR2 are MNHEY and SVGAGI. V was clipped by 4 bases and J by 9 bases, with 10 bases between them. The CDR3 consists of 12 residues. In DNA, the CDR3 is TGTGCCAGCAGTTTGGACAGCGCTGAGCAGTTCTTC. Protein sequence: CASSLDSAEQFF.

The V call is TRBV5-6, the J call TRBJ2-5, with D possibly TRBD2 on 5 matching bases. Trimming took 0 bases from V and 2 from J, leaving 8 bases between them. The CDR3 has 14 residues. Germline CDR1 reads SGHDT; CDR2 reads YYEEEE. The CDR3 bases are TGTGCCAGCAGCTTGGGAGCGGCTCAAGAGACCCAGTACTTC. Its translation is CASSLGAAQETQYF.

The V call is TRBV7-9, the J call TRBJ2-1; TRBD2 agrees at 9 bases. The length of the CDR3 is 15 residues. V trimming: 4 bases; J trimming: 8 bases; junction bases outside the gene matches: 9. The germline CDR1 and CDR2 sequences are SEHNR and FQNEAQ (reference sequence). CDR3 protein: CASSSPGLAWDEQFF. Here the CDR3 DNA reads TGTGCCAGCAGCTCGCCGGGACTAGCATGGGATGAGCAGTTCTTC.